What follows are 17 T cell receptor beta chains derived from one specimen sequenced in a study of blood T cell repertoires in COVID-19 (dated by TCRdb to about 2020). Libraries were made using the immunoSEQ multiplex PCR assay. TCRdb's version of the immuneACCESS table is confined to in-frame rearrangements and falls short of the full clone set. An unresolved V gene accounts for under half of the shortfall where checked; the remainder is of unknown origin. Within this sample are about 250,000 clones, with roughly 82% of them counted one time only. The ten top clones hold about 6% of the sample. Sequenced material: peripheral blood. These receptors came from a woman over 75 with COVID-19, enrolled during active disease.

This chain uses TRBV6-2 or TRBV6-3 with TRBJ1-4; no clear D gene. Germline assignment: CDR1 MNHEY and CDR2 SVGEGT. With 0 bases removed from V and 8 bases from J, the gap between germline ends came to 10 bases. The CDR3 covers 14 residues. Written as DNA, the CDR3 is TGTGCCAGCAGTTACTCTTCCCCGGGGGAAAAACTGTTTTTT. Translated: CASSYSSPGEKLFF.

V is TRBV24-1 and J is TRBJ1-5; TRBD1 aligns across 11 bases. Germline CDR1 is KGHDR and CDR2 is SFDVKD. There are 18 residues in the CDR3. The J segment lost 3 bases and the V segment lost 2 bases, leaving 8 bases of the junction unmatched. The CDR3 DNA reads TGTGCCACCAGTGATTCACGGACAGGGGGCTCGGACAATCAGCCCCAGCATTTT. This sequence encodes CATSDSRTGGSDNQPQHF.

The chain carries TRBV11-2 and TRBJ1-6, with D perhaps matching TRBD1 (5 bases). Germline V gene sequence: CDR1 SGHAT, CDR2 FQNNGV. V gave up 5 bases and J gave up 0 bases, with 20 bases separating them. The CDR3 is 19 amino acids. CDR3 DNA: TGTGCCAGCAGCCGCAAAACGACAGTAGGAAGCTCCTATAATTCACCCCTCCACTTT. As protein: CASSRKTTVGSSYNSPLHF.

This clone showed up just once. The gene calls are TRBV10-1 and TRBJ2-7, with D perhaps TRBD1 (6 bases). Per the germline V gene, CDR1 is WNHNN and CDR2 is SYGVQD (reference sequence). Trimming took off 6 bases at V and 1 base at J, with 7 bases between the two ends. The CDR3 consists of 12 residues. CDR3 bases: TGCGCCAGCAGCGGACAGTCCTACGAGCAGTACTTC. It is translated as CASSGQSYEQYF.

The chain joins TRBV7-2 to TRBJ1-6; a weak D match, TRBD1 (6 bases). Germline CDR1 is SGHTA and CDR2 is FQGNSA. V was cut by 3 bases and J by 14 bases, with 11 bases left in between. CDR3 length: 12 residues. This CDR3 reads CASSFNRAALHF. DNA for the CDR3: TGTGCCAGCAGCTTTAACAGGGCGGCCCTCCACTTT.

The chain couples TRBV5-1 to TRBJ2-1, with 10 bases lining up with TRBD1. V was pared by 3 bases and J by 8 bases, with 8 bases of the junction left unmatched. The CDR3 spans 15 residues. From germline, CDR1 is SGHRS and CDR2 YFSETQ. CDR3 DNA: TGCGCCAGCAGCTCGGGACAGGGGATAGGGGATGAGCAGTTCTTC. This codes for CASSSGQGIGDEQFF.

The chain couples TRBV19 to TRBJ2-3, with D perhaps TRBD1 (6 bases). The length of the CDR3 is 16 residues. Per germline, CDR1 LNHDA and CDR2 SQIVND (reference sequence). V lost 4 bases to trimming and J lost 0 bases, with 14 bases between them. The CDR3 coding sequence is TGTGCCAGTAGTAGGGACCGGACAGCGAGCACAGATACGCAGTATTTT. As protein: CASSRDRTASTDTQYF.

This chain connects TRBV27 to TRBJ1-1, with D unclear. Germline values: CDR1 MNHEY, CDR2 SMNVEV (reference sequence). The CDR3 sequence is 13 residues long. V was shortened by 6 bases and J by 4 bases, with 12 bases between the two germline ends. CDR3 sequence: CASSPLEGTEAFF. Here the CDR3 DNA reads TGTGCCAGCAGCCCTCTGGAGGGCACTGAAGCTTTCTTT.

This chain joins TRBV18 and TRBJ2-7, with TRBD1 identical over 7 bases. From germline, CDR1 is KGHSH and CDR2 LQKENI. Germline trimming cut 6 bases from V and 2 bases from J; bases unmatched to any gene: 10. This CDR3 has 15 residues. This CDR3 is CASSPGTVNTYEQYV. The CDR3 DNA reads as TGTGCCAGCTCGCCCGGGACAGTTAATACCTACGAGCAGTACGTC.

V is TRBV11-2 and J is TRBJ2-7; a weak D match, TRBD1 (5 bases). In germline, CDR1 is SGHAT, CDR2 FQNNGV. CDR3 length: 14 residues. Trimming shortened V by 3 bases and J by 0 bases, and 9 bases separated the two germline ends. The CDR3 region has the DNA TGTGCCAGCAGCTTCGACAGCTTCTCCTACGAGCAGTACGTC. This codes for CASSFDSFSYEQYV.

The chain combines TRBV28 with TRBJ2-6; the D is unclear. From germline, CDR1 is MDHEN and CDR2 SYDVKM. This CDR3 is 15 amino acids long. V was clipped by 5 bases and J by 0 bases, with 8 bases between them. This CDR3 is CASSPAASGANVLTF. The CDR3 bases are TGTGCCAGCAGTCCCGCGGCCTCTGGGGCCAACGTCCTGACTTTC. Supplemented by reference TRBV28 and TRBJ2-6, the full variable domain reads DVKVTQSSRYLVKRTGEKVFLECVQDMDHENMFWYRQDPGLGLRLIYFSYDVKMKEKGDIPEGYSVSREKKERFSLILESASTNQTSMYLCASSPAASGANVLTFGAGSRLTVL.

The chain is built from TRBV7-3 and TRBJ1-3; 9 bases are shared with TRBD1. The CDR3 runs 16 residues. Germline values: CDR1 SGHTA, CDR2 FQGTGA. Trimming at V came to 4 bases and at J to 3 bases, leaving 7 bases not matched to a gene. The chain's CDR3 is CASSSQGQGGGNTIYF. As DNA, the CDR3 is TGTGCCAGCAGCTCCCAGGGACAGGGAGGTGGAAACACCATATATTTT.

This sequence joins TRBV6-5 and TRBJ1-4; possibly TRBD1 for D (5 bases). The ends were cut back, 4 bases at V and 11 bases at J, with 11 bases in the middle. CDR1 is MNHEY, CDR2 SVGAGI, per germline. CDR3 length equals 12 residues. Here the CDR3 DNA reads TGTGCCAGCAGTTCCCCGGGGGATAAACTGTTTTTT. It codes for CASSSPGDKLFF.

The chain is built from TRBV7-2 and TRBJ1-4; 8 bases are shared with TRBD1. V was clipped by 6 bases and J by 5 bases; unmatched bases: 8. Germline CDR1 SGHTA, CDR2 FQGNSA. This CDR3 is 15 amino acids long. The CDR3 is CASRKGTGPNEKLFF. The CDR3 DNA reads TGTGCCAGCAGAAAAGGGACAGGACCAAATGAAAAACTGTTTTTT.

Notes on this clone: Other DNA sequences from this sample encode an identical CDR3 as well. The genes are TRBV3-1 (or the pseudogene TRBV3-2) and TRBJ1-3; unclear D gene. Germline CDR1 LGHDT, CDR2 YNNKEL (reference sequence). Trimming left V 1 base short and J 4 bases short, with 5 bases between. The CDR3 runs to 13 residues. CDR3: CASSQGGGNTIYF. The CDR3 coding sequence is TGTGCCAGCAGCCAAGGAGGAGGAAACACCATATATTTT.

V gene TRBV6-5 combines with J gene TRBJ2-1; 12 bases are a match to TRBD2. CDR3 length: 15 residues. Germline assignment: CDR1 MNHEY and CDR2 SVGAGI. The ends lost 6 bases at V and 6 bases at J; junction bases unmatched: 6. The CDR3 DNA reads TGTGCCAGCAGACCTAGGACTAGCGGGGCCAATGAGCAGTTCTTC. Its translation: CASRPRTSGANEQFF.

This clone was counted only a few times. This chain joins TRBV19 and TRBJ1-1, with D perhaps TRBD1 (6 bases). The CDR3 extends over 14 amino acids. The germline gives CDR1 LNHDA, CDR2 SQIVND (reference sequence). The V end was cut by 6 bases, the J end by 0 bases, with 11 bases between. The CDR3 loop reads CASRNGQLNTEAFF. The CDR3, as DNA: TGTGCCAGTAGAAACGGACAGCTGAACACTGAAGCTTTCTTT.